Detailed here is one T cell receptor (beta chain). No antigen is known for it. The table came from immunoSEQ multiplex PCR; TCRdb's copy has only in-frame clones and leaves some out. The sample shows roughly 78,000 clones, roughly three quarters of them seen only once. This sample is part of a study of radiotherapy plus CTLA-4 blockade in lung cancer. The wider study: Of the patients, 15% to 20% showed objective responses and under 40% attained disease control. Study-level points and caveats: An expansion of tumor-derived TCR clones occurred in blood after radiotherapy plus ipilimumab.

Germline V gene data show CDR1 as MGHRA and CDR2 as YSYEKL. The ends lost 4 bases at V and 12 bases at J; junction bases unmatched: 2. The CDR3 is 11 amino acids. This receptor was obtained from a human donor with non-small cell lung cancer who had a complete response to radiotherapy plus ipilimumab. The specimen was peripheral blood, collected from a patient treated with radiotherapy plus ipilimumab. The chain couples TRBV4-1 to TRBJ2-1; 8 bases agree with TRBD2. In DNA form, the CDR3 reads TGCGCCAGCAGCCGAGGGACTAGGCAGTTCTTC. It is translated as CASSRGTRQFF.